These T cell receptor beta chains were read from a single sample in a study of shared clonotypes between healthy human individuals. The protocol was immunoSEQ multiplex PCR, while the TCRdb copy is restricted to in-frame clones and leaves out a portion. The profile shows about 2.4 million clones, roughly 93% of them singletons. Sample: naive CD4+ T cells from PBMCs. These receptors originate from a man aged 18 to 29 in good health. Some clones in this sample may be carry-over from other donors' samples. CDR3s include the opening cysteine and the closing phenylalanine or tryptophan. The order of the fields is D gene, V gene, J gene, clone size, CDR3 DNA, CDR3 protein. A D gene is named only where the DNA matches it firmly. The listing skips clone size in some rows; elsewhere it reads once, few, many or a size class.

NA	TRBV30	TRBJ1-1	NA	TGTGCCTGGAGTTTGACATTGAGGGGCGAGGCTTTCTTT	CAWSLTLRGEAFF
TRBD1	TRBV6-5	TRBJ2-1	NA	TGTGCCAGCAGGCCCGGGACAGGGAGGGGCAATGAGCAGTTCTTC	CASRPGTGRGNEQFF
NA	TRBV28	TRBJ2-5	NA	TGTGCCAGCAGAGAGAGTGGGGGCGGGGAGACCCAGTACTTC	CASRESGGGETQYF
TRBD1	TRBV15	TRBJ2-3	NA	TGTGCCACCAGCGGACAGGTTGCCAGGGGGCTCCCAGATACGCAGTATTTT	CATSGQVARGLPDTQYF
TRBD2	TRBV7-2	TRBJ2-7	once	TGTGCCAGCAGCTGGACTAGCGGGCCCCCCTACGAGCAGTACTTC	CASSWTSGPPYEQYF
TRBD1	TRBV5-5	TRBJ1-2	NA	TGTGCCAGCAGCTTGTCTTCAGGGGGGTCTGGCTACACCTTC	CASSLSSGGSGYTF
TRBD2	TRBV5-1	TRBJ2-7	NA	TGCGCCAGCAGCCCCCCAATTCGCTCGGCGGGAGGGTACGAGCAGTACTTC	CASSPPIRSAGGYEQYF
NA	TRBV2	TRBJ2-6	NA	TGTGCCAGCAAACCCTTTGGGGGGTTCGGGGCCAACGTCCTGACTTTC	CASKPFGGFGANVLTF
NA	TRBV25-1	TRBJ1-2	NA	TGTGCCAGCAGAAAGGGAAATAGGGATGGCTACACCTTC	CASRKGNRDGYTF
TRBD2	TRBV4-2	TRBJ2-2	NA	TGTGCCAGCAGCCAAGCATCACTAGCGGGAGGGCACACCGGGGAGCTGTTTTTT	CASSQASLAGGHTGELFF
TRBD2	TRBV9	TRBJ2-3	NA	TGTGCCAGCAGCAAGACTAGCGGGACTAGCACAGATACGCAGTATTTT	CASSKTSGTSTDTQYF
NA	TRBV28	TRBJ2-3	NA	TGTGCCAGCAGTTTAGGGGGTATCCCAGATACGCAGTATTTT	CASSLGGIPDTQYF
NA	TRBV10-3	TRBJ1-2	NA	TGTGCCATCAGTGAGTCGACTCGCTACACCTTC	CAISESTRYTF
NA	TRBV27	TRBJ2-7	NA	TGTGCCAGCAGTTTATCGTTCGGAAGGGGCTCCTACGAGCAGTACTTC	CASSLSFGRGSYEQYF
NA	TRBV19	TRBJ1-4	NA	TGTGCCAGTAGTATCGGGGGGTACGGCGAAAAACTGTTTTTT	CASSIGGYGEKLFF
NA	TRBV2	TRBJ2-1	NA	TGTGCCAGCGGACGGGAGACGGACAATGAGCAGTTCTTC	CASGRETDNEQFF
NA	TRBV4-2	TRBJ1-6	NA	TGTGCCAGCAGCCAGGGGGGAACAAGTTACTCCTATAATTCACCCCTCCACTTT	CASSQGGTSYSYNSPLHF
TRBD2	TRBV11-2	TRBJ2-2	NA	TGTGCCAGCAGCCTATGGACTAGCGGGAGGGTCGGGGAGCTGTTTTTT	CASSLWTSGRVGELFF
NA	TRBV27	TRBJ2-5	NA	TGTGCCAGCAGTTTGATGGCTAGGGAGACCCAGTACTTC	CASSLMARETQYF
TRBD1	TRBV5-1	TRBJ2-7	NA	TGCGCCAGCAGCTTGGGAATCGGGACAGGTGGGGCTAACGAGCAGTACTTC	CASSLGIGTGGANEQYF
NA	TRBV12-5	TRBJ2-2	NA	TGTGCTAGTGGTAGGGACACCGGGGAGCTGTTTTTT	CASGRDTGELFF
TRBD2	TRBV9	TRBJ2-1	NA	TGTGCCAGCAGTGCCACTGGGGGGGGAACCTACAATGAGCAGTTCTTC	CASSATGGGTYNEQFF
TRBD2	TRBV7-2	TRBJ2-7	NA	TGTGCCAGCAGCTTAGGGGACGGGAGGGCGGTCTACGAGCAGTACTTC	CASSLGDGRAVYEQYF
NA	TRBV28	TRBJ1-3	NA	TGTGCCAGCAGCGAACCCGGACCCCTGCGCCGTGGAAACACCATATATTTT	CASSEPGPLRRGNTIYF
NA	TRBV7-6	TRBJ1-3	NA	TGTGCCAGCAGCCCGGCGGGGTTTTCTGGAAACACCATATATTTT	CASSPAGFSGNTIYF
NA	TRBV9	TRBJ2-2	NA	TGTGCCAGCAGCCCCCGGGTCGGCGCGAACACCGGGGAGCTGTTTTTT	CASSPRVGANTGELFF
TRBD2	TRBV9	TRBJ2-1	NA	TGTGCCAGCAGCGTAGGGGGGAAGCGGGAGCCCTACAATGAGCAGTTCTTC	CASSVGGKREPYNEQFF
NA	TRBV5-1	TRBJ2-7	NA	TGCGCCAGCAGCTTTGGCAGGGGCCCCTGGGACGAGCAGTACTTC	CASSFGRGPWDEQYF
NA	TRBV6-5	TRBJ2-1	NA	TGTGCCAGCAGTTCCACTAGTGGTGAGCAGTTCTTC	CASSSTSGEQFF
TRBD2	TRBV9	TRBJ2-3	NA	TGTGCCAGCAGTGGACAGGCTAGCGGGAGGGCCAGGAGCACAGATACGCAGTATTTT	CASSGQASGRARSTDTQYF
NA	TRBV7-6	TRBJ2-1	NA	TGTGCCAGCAGCCCCCCTGGGGCGGCGTACAATGAGCAGTTCTTC	CASSPPGAAYNEQFF
TRBD2	TRBV7-9	TRBJ2-3	NA	TGTGCCAGTAAGAAGGGAGGACTAGCGGTGACTAGCACAGATACGCAGTATTTT	CASKKGGLAVTSTDTQYF
TRBD2	TRBV25-1	TRBJ2-3	NA	TGTGCCAGCAGTGAATTGATTCTTGGCGGGAGATCGACAGATACGCAGTATTTT	CASSELILGGRSTDTQYF
NA	TRBV11-2	TRBJ2-2	NA	TGTGCCAGCAGCTTAGTTTTCCGTCCGGCGGGCGGGTCCGGGGAGCTGTTTTTT	CASSLVFRPAGGSGELFF
NA	TRBV28	TRBJ1-5	NA	TGTGCCAGCACCCCTACCGGGAGTAGCAATCAGCCCCAGCATTTT	CASTPTGSSNQPQHF
NA	TRBV5-4	TRBJ2-5	once	TGTGCCAGCAGCTTGAACTACCAAGAACGAGAGACCCAGTACTTC	CASSLNYQERETQYF
NA	TRBV29-1	TRBJ2-7	once	TGCAGCGTTGGGAAAGGCGTCTACGAGCAGTACTTC	CSVGKGVYEQYF
NA	TRBV2	TRBJ2-5	NA	TGTGCCAGCAGTAGGGGGGTGGAGACCCAGTACTTC	CASSRGVETQYF
NA	TRBV6-1	TRBJ1-2	NA	TGTGCCAGCAGTGAAGCTCACAGGGCGGGTGGCTACACCTTC	CASSEAHRAGGYTF
NA	TRBV5-4	TRBJ2-2	NA	TGTGCCAGCAGCCCCCATAGCGTGGGCACCGGGGAGCTGTTTTTT	CASSPHSVGTGELFF
NA	TRBV29-1	TRBJ2-7	NA	TGCAGCGCAGGGGACTTTTCCTCCTACGAGCAGTACTTC	CSAGDFSSYEQYF
NA	TRBV11-3	TRBJ1-1	NA	TGTGCCAGCAGCTTCGCCGGGCCGCTTCCCACCCCTGAAGCTTTCTTT	CASSFAGPLPTPEAFF